One sample yielded the 22 T cell receptor beta chains listed below, sequenced in a study of CD8 T cells in ankylosing spondylitis. TCRdb used MiXCR to reprocess the 5' RACE reads, holding one entry per CDR3 protein. The sample carries approximately 400,000 distinct CDR3 sequences, approximately 17% recorded once. These receptors' antigens are unknown. Whole-study results and caveats: A TCR beta motif of several highly homologous variants seemed to mark ankylosing spondylitis blood.

The specimen sequenced was blood, either unsorted or a sorted T cell fraction (not recorded which). The origin of the receptors is a male donor with ankylosing spondylitis.

This clonotype was found a few times. The rearrangement joins TRBV12-3 or TRBV12-4 to TRBJ2-1; no definite D call. With 5 bases removed from V and 1 base from J, the gap between germline ends came to 6 bases. The CDR3 is 13 amino acids. The CDR3 loop is CASSRWSYNEQFF. The CDR3 DNA follows: TGTGCCAGCAGTCGATGGTCCTACAATGAGCAGTTCTTC.

This clonotype was seen a few times. The J gene is TRBJ1-3, the V gene TRBV7-2; 7 bases line up with TRBD1. The CDR3 covers 17 residues. J gave up 0 bases and V 2 bases, and 7 bases lay outside the gene matches. Germline loops: CDR1 SGHTA, CDR2 FQGNSA. The CDR3 loop reads CASSLWLDRISGNTIYF. In nucleotides, the CDR3 is TGTGCCAGCAGCTTATGGTTGGACAGGATCTCTGGAAACACCATATATTTT.

The chain combines TRBV6-5 with TRBJ2-6, with D possibly matching TRBD2 (6 bases). Germline loops: CDR1 MNHEY, CDR2 SVGAGI. This CDR3 spans 18 amino acids. V was clipped by 4 bases and J by 0 bases, with 16 bases between them. The CDR3 nucleotides are TGTGCCAGCAGTTTGAAAGGAGGAGGGGCCTCTGGGGCCAACGTCCTGACTTTC. Protein: CASSLKGGGASGANVLTF.

The chain has TRBV6-1 and TRBJ2-5, with D perhaps TRBD1 (6 bases). The germline CDR1 and CDR2 sequences are MNHNS and SASEGT. CDR3 length: 14 residues. V dropped 6 bases and J dropped 5 bases, with 16 bases sitting between them. CDR3 in DNA: TGTGCCAGCAGGAGTCAGGGGCTCGGGGAGACCCAGTACTTC. Its translation: CASRSQGLGETQYF.

This clonotype was counted between two and nine times. The rearrangement uses TRBV29-1 and TRBJ2-5; D is possibly TRBD1 (5 bases). The CDR3 is 13 amino acids. The germline V gene has CDR1 SQVTM and CDR2 ANQGSEA. V shed 7 bases and J shed 5 bases, with 17 bases lying between them. The chain's CDR3 is CSATQGFFETQYF. The CDR3 DNA reads as TGCAGCGCTACTCAGGGTTTCTTCGAGACCCAGTACTTC.

This clonotype was counted between two and nine times. The chain has TRBV19 and TRBJ1-5; the D gene is possibly TRBD1 (5 bases). Trimming took 5 bases from V and 4 from J, leaving 18 bases between them. This CDR3 has 16 residues. CDR1 and CDR2 (germline): LNHDA, SQIVND (reference sequence). This CDR3 is CASSPPRGVRNQPQHF. The CDR3 bases are TGTGCCAGTAGTCCACCGAGGGGCGTGAGAAATCAGCCCCAGCATTTT.

The V call is TRBV7-9, the J call TRBJ2-7; the D gene is possibly TRBD1 (5 bases). The CDR3 consists of 16 residues. The germline V gene has CDR1 SEHNR and CDR2 FQNEAQ (reference sequence). Deletions cut 2 bases from V and 1 base from J, with 15 bases between. The CDR3 nucleotides read TGTGCCAGCAGCTTAAGCCCAGGGATTGGATCCTACGAGCAGTACTTC. This codes for CASSLSPGIGSYEQYF.

The chain couples TRBV19 to TRBJ1-5; no clear D gene. Germline loops: CDR1 LNHDA, CDR2 SQIVND (reference sequence). Trimming stripped 1 base from V and 4 bases from J, with 5 bases between. The length of the CDR3 is 13 residues. The CDR3: CASSIAQNQPQHF. CDR3 DNA sequence: TGTGCCAGTAGTATAGCCCAAAATCAGCCCCAGCATTTT.

The gene calls are TRBV5-5 and TRBJ2-3; D not certain. The CDR3 sequence is 15 residues long. V lost 0 bases, J lost 3 bases, and 11 bases lay in between. Per germline, CDR1 SGHKS and CDR2 YYEKEE (reference sequence). The CDR3 nucleotides read TGTGCCAGCAGCTTGGGGCTAGATGGGACAGATACGCAGTATTTT. This encodes CASSLGLDGTDTQYF.

The chain recombines TRBV19 with TRBJ1-1; D uncertain. In germline, CDR1 is LNHDA, CDR2 SQIVND (reference sequence). Trimming removed 2 bases at V and 1 base at J, with 2 bases between. This CDR3 has 12 amino acids. CDR3 in amino acids: CASSIKNTEAFF. CDR3 bases: TGTGCCAGTAGTATAAAGAACACTGAAGCTTTCTTT.

The rearrangement uses TRBV3-1 and TRBJ2-1; D unresolved. The germline V and J ends were trimmed by 4 bases and 1 base, with 8 bases remaining between them. CDR1 and CDR2 (germline): LGHDT, YNNKEL (reference sequence). The CDR3 runs to 14 residues. The CDR3 DNA follows: TGTGCCAGCAGCCCCGGTCCTTCCTACAATGAGCAGTTCTTC. Translated, it gives CASSPGPSYNEQFF.

This clonotype was found a few times. V is TRBV7-2 and J is TRBJ2-1, with 7 nucleotides matching TRBD1. Germline V gene sequence: CDR1 SGHTA, CDR2 FQGNSA. The V and J ends lost 5 bases and 9 bases, in that order; junction bases with no gene match: 10. This CDR3 comprises 14 residues. DNA of the CDR3: TGTGCCAGCAGCCGCCGGGACAGTACCGCTGAGCAGTTCTTC. Encoded protein: CASSRRDSTAEQFF.

This chain links TRBV6-1 with TRBJ2-1; D may be TRBD2 (6 bases). Germline V CDR1 and CDR2: MNHNS, SASEGT. Trimming pared 5 bases from V and 11 bases from J, leaving 10 bases between. The CDR3 covers 11 residues. CDR3 nucleotides: TGTGCCAGCAGTCCGGGACTGCAGCAGTTCTTC. Encoded protein: CASSPGLQQFF.

This clonotype was observed a few times. The chain carries TRBV2 and TRBJ2-1; the match to TRBD2 covers 11 bases. Germline-derived CDR1 and CDR2 are SNHLY and FYNNEI. The CDR3 consists of 16 residues. V shed 4 bases, J shed 7 bases, and the junction held 9 bases outside the gene matches. CDR3 sequence (DNA): TGTGCCAGCAGTGCCATACTAGCGGGGGCGGGGAATGAGCAGTTCTTC. Translation gives CASSAILAGAGNEQFF.

The V and J genes are TRBV12-3 or TRBV12-4 and TRBJ2-1; weak D call: TRBD1 (6 bases). V lost 3 bases to trimming and J lost 7 bases, with 10 bases between them. The CDR3 loop spans 13 amino acids. The DNA for the CDR3 is TGTGCCAGCAGTTTGCGGACAGCAAATGAGCAGTTCTTC. It specifies CASSLRTANEQFF.

The rearrangement uses TRBV28 and TRBJ2-4, with TRBD2 identical over 14 bases. V lost 4 bases, J lost 0 bases, and 17 bases stayed unmatched. The length of the CDR3 is 22 residues. Germline V gene sequence: CDR1 MDHEN, CDR2 SYDVKM. In DNA, the CDR3 is TGTGCCAGCAGTTCTACCCCCACGACTAGCGGGAGGGGGATTTTAGCCAAAAACATTCAGTACTTC. Translated, it gives CASSSTPTTSGRGILAKNIQYF.

This clonotype was seen a few times. This chain joins TRBV4-2 and TRBJ2-3, with 8 nucleotides matching TRBD1. CDR1 is LGHNA, CDR2 YNFKEQ, per germline. The CDR3 contains 14 residues. J was trimmed by 1 base and V by 5 bases; bases with no gene match: 2. The CDR3 sequence is CASSKQGGTDTQYF. The CDR3 coding sequence is TGTGCCAGCAGCAAACAGGGGGGCACAGATACGCAGTATTTT.

This clonotype has more than one count but fewer than ten. The chain combines TRBV5-1 with TRBJ2-2; TRBD1 aligns across 9 bases. The CDR3 is 15 residues long. The germline gives CDR1 SGHRS, CDR2 YFSETQ. V shed 4 bases and J 4 bases; nucleotides not matched to a gene: 5. CDR3 loop: CASSRQGESTGELFF. The CDR3 DNA sequence: TGCGCCAGCAGCCGACAGGGGGAGAGCACCGGGGAGCTGTTTTTT.

The V and J genes are TRBV20-1 and TRBJ1-1, with D hard to call. Trimming stripped 3 bases from V and 11 bases from J, with 19 bases between. Germline assignment: CDR1 DFQATT and CDR2 SNEGSKA (reference sequence). The CDR3 loop spans 13 amino acids. The CDR3 bases are TGCAGTGCTAGTTGGACTGAGGGAGGGTGGGCTTTCTTT. Amino acid sequence: CSASWTEGGWAFF.

This clonotype came up a few times. This chain connects TRBV7-9 to TRBJ1-2; 9 bases align to TRBD1. Germline assignment: CDR1 SEHNR and CDR2 FQNEAQ (reference sequence). The CDR3 has 15 amino acids. V dropped 1 base and J dropped 4; count of bases not matched to a gene: 4. The DNA of the CDR3 is TGTGCCAGCAGCTTAGGGACAGGGGAACTCTATGGCTACACCTTC. Translated: CASSLGTGELYGYTF.

This chain uses TRBV3-1 with TRBJ1-1, with 7 nucleotides matching TRBD1. Germline V CDR1 and CDR2: LGHDT, YNNKEL (reference sequence). With 4 bases clipped from V and 3 bases from J, the junction kept 8 bases outside the gene matches. The CDR3 length is 15 residues. The CDR3 nucleotides are TGTGCCAGCAGCCCCCGGACAGGCTGGGACACTGAAGCTTTCTTT. This codes for CASSPRTGWDTEAFF.

V and J are TRBV7-9 and TRBJ1-1; D is ambiguous. Trimming took 1 base from V and 4 from J, leaving 10 bases between them. Looked up from germline, CDR1 is SEHNR and CDR2 is FQNEAQ (reference sequence). This CDR3 is built from 14 residues. The CDR3 region is CASSLGLHSTEAFF. CDR3 in DNA: TGTGCCAGCAGCTTAGGTCTCCACAGCACTGAAGCTTTCTTT.